These 31 T cell receptor beta chains came from one sample sequenced in a study of quantifying T cell responses using KT2 cells. Study context: Reverse transcription used primers in the TCR alpha and beta constant regions.

An oligo carrying a UMI was ligated to the cDNA 3' end. The first PCR ran around 4 cycles with an equimolar RC1.1 and RC1.2 beta primer mix. TCRdb reanalysed the UMI-ligation and nested PCR reads using MiXCR and keeps one entry per CDR3 protein. The sample shows around 30,000 distinct CDR3 sequences, 10% of them seen only once. The sequencing sample was made of PBMCs spiked with cells of the T cell clone KT2. These receptors were obtained from a human donor.

This clonotype has a count of ten or more. CDR3 sequence reads: CASSHRDTSYNEQFF. The CDR3 nucleotides read TGTGCCAGCAGCCACCGGGATACATCCTACAATGAGCAGTTCTTC. This chain uses TRBV12-3 or TRBV12-4 with TRBJ2-1, with a possible D match to TRBD2 (5 bases). The CDR3 covers 15 residues. V lost 6 bases and J lost 1, with 13 bases in between.

This chain joins TRBV30 and TRBJ2-7; 9 nucleotides match TRBD1. With V trimmed by 3 bases and J by 3 bases, 12 bases remained unmatched. CDR1 is GTSNPN and CDR2 is SVGIG in the germline V gene (reference sequence). This CDR3 contains 16 residues. The CDR3 region is CAWRKTGTGIFYEQYF. CDR3 DNA: TGTGCCTGGAGGAAAACCGGGACAGGGATTTTCTACGAGCAGTACTTC.

This clonotype was picked up one time. This chain joins TRBV6-5 and TRBJ1-6; the D gene is possibly TRBD1 (5 bases). The V end was cut by 6 bases, the J end by 8 bases, with 14 bases between. The CDR3 has 14 residues. Germline V gives CDR1 MNHEY, CDR2 SVGAGI. In DNA form, the CDR3 reads TGTGCCAGCAGCTTCCGGTCCAGGGATTCACCCCTCCACTTT. Residues: CASSFRSRDSPLHF.

In its sample, this clonotype was seen many times. The chain combines TRBV7-9 with TRBJ1-2; possible D gene TRBD1, 5 bases. The CDR3 has 15 amino acids. CDR1 is SEHNR and CDR2 is FQNEAQ in the germline V gene (reference sequence). V was shortened by 1 base and J by 3 bases, with 12 bases between the two germline ends. Here the CDR3 reads CASSLGQRYYYGYTF. The CDR3 DNA is TGTGCCAGCAGCTTAGGACAGCGATATTACTATGGCTACACCTTC.

This clonotype was counted a few times. The rearrangement links TRBV6-1 to TRBJ2-1; no reliable D call. The CDR3 length is 14 residues. The germline CDR1 and CDR2 sequences are MNHNS and SASEGT. V was pared by 3 bases and J by 3 bases, with 9 bases between. CDR3 amino acids: CASSEQRVYNEQFF. The CDR3 nucleotides are TGTGCCAGCAGTGAGCAGAGAGTCTACAATGAGCAGTTCTTC.

This clonotype turned up a few times. A junction end diverges from the germline sequence, so it may reflect a read error. V gene TRBV7-7 combines with J gene TRBJ2-3; 9 bases fit TRBD2. The length of the CDR3 is 14 residues. CDR1 and CDR2 (germline): SSHAT, FNYEAQ (reference sequence). The CDR3 here is CASSPGLATDTQYF. Here the CDR3 DNA reads TGTGCTAGCAGCCCGGGACTAGCCACAGATACGCAGTATTTT. The variable domain in full, completed from reference TRBV7-7 and TRBJ2-3, reads GAGVSQSPRYKVTKRGQDVTLRCDPISSHATLYWYQQALGQGPEFLTYFNYEAQPDKSGLPSDRFSAERPEGSISTLTIQRTEQRDSAMYRCASSPGLATDTQYFGPGTRLTVL.

This clonotype is judged medium-sized (0.01 to 0.1%). This chain uses TRBV7-2 with TRBJ1-1; D is uncertain. The CDR3 has 13 residues. From germline, CDR1 is SGHTA and CDR2 FQGNSA. V gave up 5 bases and J gave up 0 bases, with 7 bases separating them. The CDR3 coding sequence is TGTGCCAGCAGCCCTTATCTGAACACTGAAGCTTTCTTT. This translates into CASSPYLNTEAFF.

As regards this clonotype: A much larger clone is a single base away; this may be a read error. The chain has TRBV10-3 and TRBJ2-7; D possibly uses TRBD1 or TRBD2 (5 bases each). Germline values: CDR1 ENHRY, CDR2 SYGVKD. The CDR3 runs 13 residues. Trimming removed 0 bases at V and 9 bases at J, with 12 bases between. CDR3 amino acids: CAISESTLGGQYF. Here the CDR3 DNA reads TGTGCCATCAGTGAGTCGACTCTTGGGGGGCAGTACTTC.

There are a few counts of this clonotype. The chain employs TRBV6-2 or TRBV6-3 and TRBJ1-5; D remains unclear. Looked up from germline, CDR1 is MNHEY and CDR2 is SVGEGT. Between the trimmed V and J ends, which lost 2 bases and 2 bases, there was a span of 16 bases. This CDR3 has 17 amino acids. The CDR3 nucleotides read TGTGCCAGCAGTTACCACTCGGGAGGAGCCCGCAATCAGCCCCAGCATTTT. This gives the protein CASSYHSGGARNQPQHF.

This clonotype was seen a handful of times. The chain combines TRBV20-1 with TRBJ2-7; D might be TRBD1 (6 bases). In germline, CDR1 is DFQATT, CDR2 SNEGSKA (reference sequence). Trimming shortened V by 0 bases and J by 1 base, and 7 bases separated the two germline ends. The CDR3 loop spans 13 amino acids. The CDR3: CSAREGASYEQYF. CDR3 bases: TGCAGTGCTAGAGAGGGGGCGTCCTACGAGCAGTACTTC.

The chain has TRBV7-2 and TRBJ2-7, with 7 positions matching TRBD1. V lost 5 bases, J lost 4 bases, and 5 bases stayed unmatched. CDR1 SGHTA and CDR2 FQGNSA come from the germline V gene. The CDR3 runs 13 residues. Here the CDR3 reads CASSPGTVYEQYF. The CDR3 coding sequence is TGTGCCAGCAGCCCCGGGACAGTGTACGAGCAGTACTTC.

In nucleotides, the CDR3 is TGTGCCAGCAGTTTGACAGGGGGATCCTCCTATAATTCACCCCTCCACTTT. Its protein is CASSLTGGSSYNSPLHF. The rearrangement uses TRBV12-3 or TRBV12-4 and TRBJ1-6, with TRBD1 matching over 9 bases. The CDR3 totals 17 residues. V shed 3 bases and J 0 bases; nucleotides not matched to a gene: 3.

This clonotype was picked up a small number of times. This rearrangement joins TRBV12-3 or TRBV12-4 to TRBJ1-1; no clear D gene. The V end lost 0 bases, the J end lost 5 bases, and 10 bases lay between the germline ends. The CDR3 contains 14 residues. CDR3 bases: TGTGCCAGCAGTTTAGCGCCCCAGCAGACTGAAGCTTTCTTT. Protein product: CASSLAPQQTEAFF.

This clonotype was seen at least ten times. The rearrangement uses TRBV5-1 and TRBJ2-6; 7 positions agree with TRBD1. Germline V CDR1 and CDR2: SGHRS, YFSETQ. V lost 0 bases to trimming and J lost 2 bases; unmatched junction nucleotides: 8. This CDR3 is built from 18 residues. The CDR3 spells CASSLAGGRSAGANVLTF. CDR3 coding DNA: TGCGCCAGCAGCTTGGCAGGGGGTCGGAGCGCTGGGGCCAACGTCCTGACTTTC.

The chain carries TRBV30 and TRBJ1-1; a possible D gene is TRBD1 (6 bases). V lost 2 bases and J 3 bases, leaving 16 bases between the germline ends. The CDR3 is made up of 15 amino acids. Germline V CDR1 and CDR2: GTSNPN, SVGIG (reference sequence). The CDR3 sequence: CAWSQETGWYTEAFF. CDR3 bases: TGTGCCTGGAGTCAGGAAACAGGGTGGTACACTGAAGCTTTCTTT.

The V call is TRBV2, the J call TRBJ2-1, with TRBD2 matching over 15 bases. Germline V gives CDR1 SNHLY, CDR2 FYNNEI. V shed 6 bases and J 7 bases; nucleotides not matched to a gene: 1. The CDR3 runs 14 residues. The CDR3 region has the DNA TGTGCCAGCAGGGGGACTAGCGGGGGGAATGAGCAGTTCTTC. This translates into CASRGTSGGNEQFF.

This clonotype was detected only a few times. The chain uses TRBV4-2 and TRBJ2-3; 12 bases match TRBD2. The J segment lost 0 bases and the V segment lost 1 base, leaving 2 bases of the junction unmatched. The germline CDR1 and CDR2 sequences are LGHNA and YNFKEQ. The CDR3 consists of 17 residues. The CDR3 is CASSQGGTSGSTDTQYF. The CDR3 region has the DNA TGTGCCAGCAGCCAAGGTGGGACTAGCGGGAGCACAGATACGCAGTATTTT.

Here the CDR3 DNA reads TGCGCCAGCAGTGAGTCGAACACCGGGGAGCTGTTTTTT. Amino acids: CASSESNTGELFF. The rearrangement links TRBV10-1 to TRBJ2-2; the D is unclear. V shed 0 bases and J shed 1 base, with 0 bases lying between them. This CDR3 is built from 13 residues. Germline CDR1 and CDR2: WNHNN and SYGVQD (reference sequence).

This chain links TRBV28 with TRBJ2-3; maybe TRBD2 (5 bases). The CDR3 spans 16 residues. V was cut by 5 bases and J by 7 bases, with 22 bases left in between. The germline V gene encodes CDR1 MDHEN and CDR2 SYDVKM. The CDR3 region is CASSGLTMDASHTQYF. CDR3 DNA sequence: TGTGCCAGCAGTGGCCTGACTATGGACGCCTCACATACGCAGTATTTT.

The rearrangement links TRBV2 to TRBJ1-2, with 9 bases fitting TRBD1. The CDR3 loop spans 18 amino acids. The junction had 12 bases not matched to a gene; V was cut back by 4 bases and J by 0 bases. Germline V CDR1 and CDR2: SNHLY, FYNNEI. Here the CDR3 reads CASSVLAQGAPSNYGYTF. The CDR3 coding sequence is TGTGCCAGCAGTGTATTGGCACAGGGGGCGCCGTCTAACTATGGCTACACCTTC.

The chain recombines TRBV5-1 with TRBJ2-1; 8 bases are shared with TRBD1. J gave up 7 bases and V 5 bases, and 23 bases lay outside the gene matches. CDR3 length equals 19 residues. The V gene's germline CDR1 is SGHRS and CDR2 YFSETQ. DNA of the CDR3: TGCGCCAGCAGAGGTTCGATCCGTAAAGGACAGGGATGGGGGAATGAGCAGTTCTTC. It encodes CASRGSIRKGQGWGNEQFF.

This clonotype was seen at least ten times. The chain carries TRBV11-2 and TRBJ1-2; 8 nucleotides match TRBD1. The CDR3 runs to 13 residues. Germline assignment: CDR1 SGHAT and CDR2 FQNNGV. V trimming: 5 bases; J trimming: 8 bases; junction bases outside the gene matches: 7. The CDR3 region is CASSLDRVMGYTF. CDR3 nucleotides: TGTGCCAGCAGCCTGGACAGGGTTATGGGCTACACCTTC.

The chain uses TRBV10-3 and TRBJ2-7; D might be TRBD1 (6 bases). The V and J ends lost 6 bases and 6 bases respectively, with 21 bases between them. The V gene's germline CDR1 is ENHRY and CDR2 SYGVKD. This CDR3 has 15 residues. CDR3 in amino acids: CAISPGQSLFGEQYF. CDR3 DNA: TGTGCCATCAGCCCCGGACAGTCACTGTTTGGCGAGCAGTACTTC.

V usage is TRBV6-2 or TRBV6-3 and J usage is TRBJ1-1; D is possibly TRBD1 (6 bases). With 6 bases removed from V and 4 bases from J, the gap between germline ends came to 15 bases. CDR1 is MNHEY, CDR2 SVGEGT, per germline. The CDR3 has 14 amino acids. The CDR3 loop is CASSPDSLSTEAFF. The CDR3, as DNA: TGTGCCAGCAGCCCGGACAGCTTGAGCACTGAAGCTTTCTTT.

This clonotype has more than one count but fewer than ten. J is TRBJ2-2 and V is TRBV23-1; a possible D gene is TRBD2 (5 bases). TRBV23-1 is an open reading frame whose function is uncertain. V lost 2 bases and J 3 bases, leaving 16 bases between the germline ends. The CDR3 is 17 residues long. The CDR3 DNA reads TGCGCCAGCAGTCAAAAGGCGGGCCTTATAGACACCGGGGAGCTGTTTTTT. It translates to CASSQKAGLIDTGELFF.

The CDR3 region has the DNA TGTGCCAGCAGTGAAAGGTCAGGGAGGCAGCCCCAGCATTTT. It is translated as CASSERSGRQPQHF. The chain recombines TRBV6-1 with TRBJ1-5; D perhaps matches TRBD1 (5 bases). The V gene lost 2 bases and the J gene lost 7 bases, with 12 bases spanning the gap. The CDR3 spans 14 residues. The germline CDR1 and CDR2 sequences are MNHNS and SASEGT.

There are many counts of this clonotype. This chain connects TRBV12-3 or TRBV12-4 to TRBJ1-4; 7 bases match TRBD1. After removal of 6 bases from V and 10 bases from J, the junction contained 2 bases not matched to a gene. The CDR3 totals 11 residues. The chain's CDR3 is CASSNRGKLFF. Written as DNA, the CDR3 is TGTGCCAGCAGCAACAGGGGAAAACTGTTTTTT.

This clonotype was seen ten or more times. The rearrangement joins TRBV12-3 or TRBV12-4 to TRBJ2-5; D is perhaps TRBD1 (6 bases). Deletions cut 5 bases from V and 2 bases from J, with 9 bases between. This CDR3 region has 13 residues. This CDR3 is CASSHDRQETQYF. The CDR3 DNA sequence: TGTGCCAGCAGTCATGACAGGCAAGAGACCCAGTACTTC.

To note about this clonotype: A much larger clonotype is one base distant, so this may be a read error. This rearrangement joins TRBV7-2 to TRBJ2-2; 9 positions match TRBD1. The CDR3 contains 15 residues. Per germline, CDR1 SGHTA and CDR2 FQGNSA. V lost 5 bases, J lost 7 bases, and 8 bases stayed unmatched. The CDR3 here is CASSAGTGWSGELFF. CDR3 nucleotide sequence: TGTGCCAGCAGCGCCGGGACAGGGTGGAGCGGGGAGCTGTTTTTT.

This clonotype appeared a few times. This chain uses TRBV6-1 with TRBJ1-5, with unresolved D. Germline-derived CDR1 and CDR2 are MNHNS and SASEGT. Trimming shortened V by 5 bases and J by 3 bases, and 11 bases separated the two germline ends. The CDR3 extends over 14 amino acids. The CDR3 reads CASSRAFYNQPQHF. CDR3 sequence (DNA): TGTGCCAGCAGTCGGGCCTTTTACAATCAGCCCCAGCATTTT.

The rearrangement joins TRBV12-3 or TRBV12-4 to TRBJ2-3, with D unresolved. V shed 8 bases and J shed 2 bases, with 8 bases lying between them. The CDR3 has 12 amino acids. CDR3 residues: CASGEFTDTQYF. For the CDR3, the DNA is TGTGCCAGCGGAGAGTTCACAGATACGCAGTATTTT.